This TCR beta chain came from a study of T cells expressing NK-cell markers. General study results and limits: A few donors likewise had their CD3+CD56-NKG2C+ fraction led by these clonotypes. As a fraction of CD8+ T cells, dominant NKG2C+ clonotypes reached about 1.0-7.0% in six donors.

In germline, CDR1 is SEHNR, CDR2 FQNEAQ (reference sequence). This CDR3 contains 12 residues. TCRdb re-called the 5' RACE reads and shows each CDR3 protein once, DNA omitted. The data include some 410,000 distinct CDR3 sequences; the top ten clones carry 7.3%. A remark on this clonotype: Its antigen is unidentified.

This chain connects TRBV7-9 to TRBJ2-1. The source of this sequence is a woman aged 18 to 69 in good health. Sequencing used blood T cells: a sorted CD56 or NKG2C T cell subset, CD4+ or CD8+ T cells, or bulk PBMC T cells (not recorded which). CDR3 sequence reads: CASSLEVREQFF.